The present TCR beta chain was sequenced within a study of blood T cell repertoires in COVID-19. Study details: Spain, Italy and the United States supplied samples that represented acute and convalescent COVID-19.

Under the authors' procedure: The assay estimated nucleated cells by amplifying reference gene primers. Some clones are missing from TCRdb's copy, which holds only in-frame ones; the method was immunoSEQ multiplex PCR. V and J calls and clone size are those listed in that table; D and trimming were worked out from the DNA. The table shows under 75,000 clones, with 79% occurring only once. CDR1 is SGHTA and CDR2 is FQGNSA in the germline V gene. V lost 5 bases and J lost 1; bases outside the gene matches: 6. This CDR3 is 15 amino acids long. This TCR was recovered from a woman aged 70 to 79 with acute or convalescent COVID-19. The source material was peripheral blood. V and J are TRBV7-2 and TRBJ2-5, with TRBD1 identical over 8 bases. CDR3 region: CASSQDGTGQETQYF. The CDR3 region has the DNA TGTGCCAGCAGCCAGGACGGGACAGGCCAAGAGACCCAGTACTTC.